This record concerns one TCR beta chain sequence. Under the authors' procedure: Using reference gene primer amplification, nucleated cell counts were estimated. Assay: immunoSEQ multiplex PCR; the TCRdb copy retains only in-frame clones and omits some. V, J and clone size reflect that table, while D and trimming were determined from the DNA. The repertoire consists of roughly 30,000 clones, with 93% occurring once and the leading ten covering roughly 5.2%. The CDR3 loop spans 17 amino acids. Trimming pared 3 bases from V and 5 bases from J, leaving 22 bases between. Germline CDR1 and CDR2: MNHNS and SASEGT. This sample is drawn from a study of blood T cell repertoires in COVID-19. Study details: T cells, B-cell-depleted T cells, or PBMCs supplied cDNA or gDNA.

The sequence was collected from a human donor in a cohort sampled during active COVID-19. The gene calls are TRBV6-1 and TRBJ1-2; D is ambiguous. The specimen sequenced was peripheral blood. The chain's CDR3 is CASSDRPGGYVTYGYTF. For the CDR3, the DNA is TGTGCCAGCAGTGATCGTCCGGGAGGGTATGTTACTTATGGCTACACCTTC.